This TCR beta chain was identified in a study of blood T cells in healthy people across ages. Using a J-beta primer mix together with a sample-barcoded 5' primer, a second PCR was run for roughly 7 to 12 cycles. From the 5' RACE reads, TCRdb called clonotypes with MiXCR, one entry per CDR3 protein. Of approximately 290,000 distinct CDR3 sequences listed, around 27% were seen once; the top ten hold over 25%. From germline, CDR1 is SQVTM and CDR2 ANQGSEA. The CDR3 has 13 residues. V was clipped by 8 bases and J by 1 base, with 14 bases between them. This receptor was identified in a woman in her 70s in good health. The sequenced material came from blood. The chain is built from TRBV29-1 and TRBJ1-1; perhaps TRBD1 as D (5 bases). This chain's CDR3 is CSPYRGGNTEAFF. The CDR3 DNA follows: TGCAGCCCGTACCGTGGGGGGAACACTGAAGCTTTCTTT.